This T cell receptor beta chain was sequenced during a study of shared clonotypes between healthy human individuals. The method was immunoSEQ multiplex PCR; TCRdb's version includes in-frame clones alone and lacks a portion of them. The top ten hold 1.2% of the sample, which has some 2 million clones, about 95% seen once. Concerning this clone: Its matching antigen is unknown.

Study results and caveats: Measured sharing among donors was expected to vary with sequencing depth.

It was CD45RO-negative cells, positively selected for CCR7, that made up naive CD8 cells, with terminally differentiated effector memory CD45RA+ cells excluded. The study drew all its donors from Caucasian adults living in Nashville, Tennessee. This CDR3 comprises 13 residues. Germline assignment: CDR1 SGHDT and CDR2 YYEEEE. Losses at the gene ends were 2 bases for V and 6 bases for J; bases not matched to a gene: 5. This clonotype was obtained from a man between 18 and 29 years old in good health. The sequenced material came from naive CD8+ T cells sorted from blood. J is TRBJ2-7 and V is TRBV5-6; 7 nucleotides align to TRBD1. The CDR3: CASSFGQGVEQYF. CDR3 sequence (DNA): TGTGCCAGCAGCTTTGGTCAGGGGGTCGAGCAGTACTTC.